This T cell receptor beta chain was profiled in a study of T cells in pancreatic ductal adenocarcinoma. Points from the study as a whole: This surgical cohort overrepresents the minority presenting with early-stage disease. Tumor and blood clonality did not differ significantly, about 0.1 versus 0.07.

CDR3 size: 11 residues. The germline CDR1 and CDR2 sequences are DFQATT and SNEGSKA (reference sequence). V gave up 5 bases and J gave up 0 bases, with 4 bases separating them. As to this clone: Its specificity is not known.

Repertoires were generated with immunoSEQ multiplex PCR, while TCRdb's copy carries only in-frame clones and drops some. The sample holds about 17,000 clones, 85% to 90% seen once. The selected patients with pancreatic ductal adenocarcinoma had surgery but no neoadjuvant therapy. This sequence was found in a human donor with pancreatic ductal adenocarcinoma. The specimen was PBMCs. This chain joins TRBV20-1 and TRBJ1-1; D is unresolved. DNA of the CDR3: TGCAGTGCTTACTTGAACACTGAAGCTTTCTTT. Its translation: CSAYLNTEAFF.